The rows below give T cell receptor beta chains drawn from one sample of a study of shared clonotypes between healthy human individuals. Assay used: immunoSEQ multiplex PCR; TCRdb lists only in-frame clones, some missing. The data hold 2 million to 2.5 million clones, with approximately 94% observed a single time. The sample was naive CD4+ T cells from PBMCs. These receptors originate from a man aged 18 to 29 in good health. Some clones in this sample may be carry-over from other donors' samples. CDR3s include the opening cysteine and the closing phenylalanine or tryptophan. D genes are given only for firm matches. Only part of the rows carry a size: once, few, many, or a class if the clone is expanded.

d_call: .; v_call: TRBV29-1; clone_size: .; j_call: TRBJ1-2; cdr3_nt: TGCAGCGCCGGGGCTTGGGATAACTATGGCTACACCTTC; cdr3_aa: CSAGAWDNYGYTF
d_call: .; v_call: TRBV14; clone_size: .; j_call: TRBJ2-5; cdr3_nt: TGTGCCAGCAGTCAACGTTTCGAGACCCAGTACTTC; cdr3_aa: CASSQRFETQYF
d_call: TRBD1; v_call: TRBV5-4; clone_size: .; j_call: TRBJ1-1; cdr3_nt: TGTGCCAGCAGCTCGACAGGGGTGACTGAAGCTTTCTTT; cdr3_aa: CASSSTGVTEAFF
d_call: .; v_call: TRBV14; clone_size: .; j_call: TRBJ1-1; cdr3_nt: TGTGCCAGCAGCCAAGACCGGCGGTCCACTGAAGCTTTCTTT; cdr3_aa: CASSQDRRSTEAFF
d_call: .; v_call: TRBV18; clone_size: once; j_call: TRBJ1-1; cdr3_nt: TGTGCCAGCTCCCAAGGGATGCGGGACACTGAAGCTTTCTTT; cdr3_aa: CASSQGMRDTEAFF
d_call: .; v_call: TRBV28; clone_size: .; j_call: TRBJ2-2; cdr3_nt: TGTGCCAGCAGTTTACTGAAAGGGACTAACACCGGGGAGCTGTTTTTT; cdr3_aa: CASSLLKGTNTGELFF
d_call: TRBD1; v_call: TRBV5-1; clone_size: .; j_call: TRBJ2-7; cdr3_nt: TGCGCCAGCAGCACACAGGGGGCAGCCTACGAGCAGTACTTC; cdr3_aa: CASSTQGAAYEQYF
d_call: .; v_call: TRBV2; clone_size: once; j_call: TRBJ1-1; cdr3_nt: TGTGCCAGCAGAGCCGAACAGGGACATCGGAAGGAAGCTTTCTTT; cdr3_aa: CASRAEQGHRKEAFF
d_call: TRBD2; v_call: TRBV27; clone_size: .; j_call: TRBJ2-5; cdr3_nt: TGTGCCAGTGAGAGGGAGGGGTCTGAGACCCAGTACTTC; cdr3_aa: CASEREGSETQYF
d_call: .; v_call: TRBV9; clone_size: .; j_call: TRBJ1-1; cdr3_nt: TGTGCCAGCAGCGTGGGACGGGAGAACACTGAAGCTTTCTTT; cdr3_aa: CASSVGRENTEAFF
d_call: .; v_call: TRBV25-1; clone_size: .; j_call: TRBJ1-5; cdr3_nt: TGTGCCAGCAGTGATACGAGGGATCTCAATCAGCCCCAGCATTTT; cdr3_aa: CASSDTRDLNQPQHF
d_call: .; v_call: TRBV25-1; clone_size: .; j_call: TRBJ2-5; cdr3_nt: TGTGCCAGCAGTGATGGCGGGTTAGTGGTCGGGACCCAGTACTTC; cdr3_aa: CASSDGGLVVGTQYF
d_call: TRBD2; v_call: TRBV5-1; clone_size: .; j_call: TRBJ2-1; cdr3_nt: TGCGCCAGCAGCAGAGGACTAGCGGGAGGGCCGGGCAATGAGCAGTTCTTC; cdr3_aa: CASSRGLAGGPGNEQFF
d_call: .; v_call: TRBV10-3; clone_size: .; j_call: TRBJ1-5; cdr3_nt: TGTGCCATCAGTGAGGGGGCGAGCAATCAGCCCCAGCATTTT; cdr3_aa: CAISEGASNQPQHF
d_call: .; v_call: TRBV5-1; clone_size: .; j_call: TRBJ2-1; cdr3_nt: TGCGCCAGCAGCCTGCAAGTGGGGTACAATGAGCAGTTCTTC; cdr3_aa: CASSLQVGYNEQFF
d_call: TRBD1; v_call: TRBV9; clone_size: .; j_call: TRBJ2-7; cdr3_nt: TGTGCCAGCAGCGACCACAGGGGATCCAACGAGCAGTACTTC; cdr3_aa: CASSDHRGSNEQYF
d_call: .; v_call: TRBV28; clone_size: .; j_call: TRBJ1-2; cdr3_nt: TGTGCCAGCAGTTCAACCCTGGGGGGCCTGGGTGGCTACACCTTC; cdr3_aa: CASSSTLGGLGGYTF
d_call: .; v_call: TRBV5-8; clone_size: .; j_call: TRBJ1-5; cdr3_nt: TGTGCCAGCAGCTTGGGGACAGCCAATCAGCCCCAGCATTTT; cdr3_aa: CASSLGTANQPQHF
d_call: TRBD2; v_call: TRBV5-4; clone_size: .; j_call: TRBJ2-1; cdr3_nt: TGTGCCAGCAGCTTGGGTCCAGCGGGGGGACGCTCCTACAATGAGCAGTTCTTC; cdr3_aa: CASSLGPAGGRSYNEQFF
d_call: TRBD1; v_call: TRBV7-8; clone_size: .; j_call: TRBJ2-7; cdr3_nt: TGTGCCAGCAGCCCGACAGGGCAAAGCTCCTACGAGCAGTACTTC; cdr3_aa: CASSPTGQSSYEQYF
d_call: TRBD2; v_call: TRBV7-9; clone_size: .; j_call: TRBJ2-5; cdr3_nt: TGTGCCAGCACACTAGCGGGAGAAGAGACCCAGTACTTC; cdr3_aa: CASTLAGEETQYF
d_call: TRBD1; v_call: TRBV27; clone_size: .; j_call: TRBJ1-5; cdr3_nt: TGTGCCAGCAGTTTAGGGACAGGTCTAGACAATCAGCCCCAGCATTTT; cdr3_aa: CASSLGTGLDNQPQHF
d_call: TRBD1; v_call: TRBV27; clone_size: .; j_call: TRBJ2-7; cdr3_nt: TGTGCCAGCAGTCAGACAGGGGGTTACGAGCAGTACTTC; cdr3_aa: CASSQTGGYEQYF
d_call: .; v_call: TRBV14; clone_size: once; j_call: TRBJ2-3; cdr3_nt: TGTGCCAGCAGCCAACTGGATACGCAGTATTTT; cdr3_aa: CASSQLDTQYF
d_call: TRBD2; v_call: TRBV28; clone_size: .; j_call: TRBJ2-1; cdr3_nt: TGTGCCAGCAGTTTACAAAGCGGGGGCTCCTACAATGAGCAGTTCTTC; cdr3_aa: CASSLQSGGSYNEQFF
d_call: TRBD1; v_call: TRBV7-9; clone_size: .; j_call: TRBJ1-2; cdr3_nt: TGTGCCAGCAGTAGGGGGACAGGACCAGCTAACTATGGCTACACCTTC; cdr3_aa: CASSRGTGPANYGYTF
d_call: TRBD2; v_call: TRBV5-4; clone_size: .; j_call: TRBJ2-1; cdr3_nt: TGTGCCAGCAGATCGAATGTGGGACTAGCCTACAATGAGCAGTTCTTC; cdr3_aa: CASRSNVGLAYNEQFF
d_call: TRBD1; v_call: TRBV25-1; clone_size: .; j_call: TRBJ2-3; cdr3_nt: TGTGCCAGCAGTGAAAGGCAGGGGGCCGGTAGCACAGATACGCAGTATTTT; cdr3_aa: CASSERQGAGSTDTQYF
d_call: TRBD1; v_call: TRBV5-8; clone_size: once; j_call: TRBJ2-7; cdr3_nt: TGTGCCAGCAGCAACGGACAGGGAGATTCCTACGAGCAGTACTTC; cdr3_aa: CASSNGQGDSYEQYF
d_call: TRBD2; v_call: TRBV29-1; clone_size: .; j_call: TRBJ2-1; cdr3_nt: TGCAGCGTCGCTCCGGGACTAGCGGGAGGGGGCAATGAGCAGTTCTTC; cdr3_aa: CSVAPGLAGGGNEQFF
d_call: .; v_call: TRBV30; clone_size: few; j_call: TRBJ1-5; cdr3_nt: TGTGCCTGGAGTGTACTGGGCCAGCCCCAGCATTTT; cdr3_aa: CAWSVLGQPQHF
d_call: .; v_call: TRBV7-2; clone_size: .; j_call: TRBJ2-5; cdr3_nt: TGTGCCAGCAGCTTAGAGGGCAGCGAAGAGACCCAGTACTTC; cdr3_aa: CASSLEGSEETQYF
d_call: TRBD2; v_call: TRBV2; clone_size: .; j_call: TRBJ2-5; cdr3_nt: TGTGCCAGCAACCGCAGGGGGACTAGCGGGGGGAAAGAGACCCAGTACTTC; cdr3_aa: CASNRRGTSGGKETQYF
d_call: TRBD1; v_call: TRBV7-8; clone_size: .; j_call: TRBJ1-1; cdr3_nt: TGTGCCAGCAGCCAAACGCAGGGGGTGAACACTGAAGCTTTCTTT; cdr3_aa: CASSQTQGVNTEAFF
d_call: TRBD1; v_call: TRBV5-1; clone_size: .; j_call: TRBJ1-6; cdr3_nt: TGCGCCAGCAGCTTCACAGGGGTGGATTCACCCCTCCACTTT; cdr3_aa: CASSFTGVDSPLHF
d_call: .; v_call: TRBV5-1; clone_size: .; j_call: TRBJ1-4; cdr3_nt: TGCGCCAGCAGCTTGTTAGTCCGTGCAACTAATGAAAAACTGTTTTTT; cdr3_aa: CASSLLVRATNEKLFF